The 22 T cell receptor beta chains below were found in one sample sequenced in a study of blood T cell repertoires in COVID-19 (dated by TCRdb to about 2020). Library preparation employed the immunoSEQ multiplex PCR assay. Not all clones reach the TCRdb copy of this immuneACCESS table, which keeps in-frame sequences only. Checked studies attribute under half of the gap to unresolved V genes and leave the rest unexplained. The sample contains about 160,000 clones, over 75% of them found a single time. The ten largest make up around 15% of the sample. The sequencing sample was made of peripheral blood. All receptors come from a man between 18 and 29 years old with COVID-19, enrolled during active disease.

This clone occurred a few times. The J gene is TRBJ1-5, the V gene TRBV6-5; 7 bases align to TRBD1. Trimming took 8 bases from V and 5 from J; bases not matched to a gene: 12. Germline lookup yields CDR1 MNHEY and CDR2 SVGAGI. This CDR3 is built from 15 residues. The CDR3 DNA sequence: TGTGCCAGCCGATTTCTTACAGGGGCGGATCAGCCCCAGCATTTT. This encodes CASRFLTGADQPQHF.

The V call is TRBV5-4, the J call TRBJ2-7; the match to TRBD1 covers 7 bases. The V and J ends lost 4 bases and 2 bases, in that order; junction bases with no gene match: 6. The length of the CDR3 is 14 residues. CDR1 SGHNT and CDR2 YYREEE come from the germline V gene (reference sequence). The CDR3 is CASSLTGSTYEQYF. For the CDR3, the DNA is TGTGCCAGCAGCCTGACAGGGTCGACCTACGAGCAGTACTTC. The whole variable domain, remainder taken from reference TRBV5-4 and TRBJ2-7, is ETGVTQSPTHLIKTRGQQVTLRCSSQSGHNTVSWYQQALGQGPQFIFQYYREEENGRGNFPPRFSGLQFPNYSSELNVNALELDDSALYLCASSLTGSTYEQYFGPGTRLTVT.

The chain links TRBV28 to TRBJ2-7; 12 bases map to TRBD1. Losses at the gene ends were 2 bases for V and 7 bases for J; bases not matched to a gene: 9. Looked up from germline, CDR1 is MDHEN and CDR2 is SYDVKM. The CDR3 totals 16 residues. The CDR3 sequence: CASSLGPGQGAGEQYF. CDR3 nucleotides: TGTGCCAGCAGTTTAGGTCCGGGACAGGGGGCAGGTGAGCAGTACTTC.

V is TRBV6-5 and J is TRBJ2-7; D might be TRBD2 (7 bases). Between the trimmed V and J ends, which lost 6 bases and 1 base, there was a span of 13 bases. This CDR3 spans 14 amino acids. Germline V gene lookup returns CDR1 MNHEY and CDR2 SVGAGI. CDR3 loop: CASSPQGLSYEQYF. The DNA of the CDR3 is TGTGCCAGCAGCCCACAGGGACTATCCTACGAGCAGTACTTC.

The chain recombines TRBV27 with TRBJ2-1; no reliable D call. This CDR3 is 13 amino acids long. Per germline, CDR1 MNHEY and CDR2 SMNVEV (reference sequence). Between the trimmed V and J ends, which lost 2 bases and 6 bases, there was a span of 8 bases. In DNA form, the CDR3 reads TGTGCCAGCAGTTTAGGGCAGACCAATGAGCAGTTCTTC. Translated, it gives CASSLGQTNEQFF.

The chain combines TRBV5-6 with TRBJ1-2; D gene unclear. The V gene's germline CDR1 is SGHDT and CDR2 YYEEEE. This CDR3 has 16 amino acids. Trimming shortened V by 4 bases and J by 4 bases, and 20 bases separated the two germline ends. Here the CDR3 reads CASSPGTASRSYGYTF. Written as DNA, the CDR3 is TGTGCCAGCAGCCCAGGTACAGCCAGCAGATCCTATGGCTACACCTTC. Full variable domain (rest looked up from reference TRBV5-6 and TRBJ1-2): DAGVTQSPTHLIKTRGQQVTLRCSPKSGHDTVSWYQQALGQGPQFIFQYYEEEERQRGNFPDRFSGHQFPNYSSELNVNALLLGDSALYLCASSPGTASRSYGYTFGSGTRLTVV.

This chain links TRBV25-1 with TRBJ1-6; D call uncertain. From germline, CDR1 is MGHDK and CDR2 SYGVNS. Trimming shortened V by 4 bases and J by 6 bases, and 10 bases separated the two germline ends. The CDR3 is 14 amino acids. CDR3 sequence: CASSASYSNSPLHF. The CDR3 DNA follows: TGTGCCAGCAGTGCATCTTACAGTAATTCACCCCTCCACTTT.

The CDR3: CASSLQPGQNEAFF. Written as DNA, the CDR3 is TGTGCCAGCAGCTTACAGCCTGGACAGAATGAAGCTTTCTTT. This chain uses TRBV7-6 with TRBJ1-1, with a weak D call TRBD1 (6 bases). The germline gives CDR1 SGHVS, CDR2 FNYEAQ. The CDR3 sequence is 14 residues long. Trimming pared 2 bases from V and 7 bases from J, leaving 14 bases between.

DNA for the CDR3: TGTGCCAGTAGTCAGGGGGCGTCTGGAAACACCATATATTTT. This codes for CASSQGASGNTIYF. The genes are TRBV6-6 and TRBJ1-3, with TRBD1 matching 8 bases. V lost 9 bases, J lost 1 base, and 5 bases stayed unmatched. This CDR3 spans 14 amino acids. Germline CDR1 reads MNHNY; CDR2 reads SVGAGI (reference sequence).

J is TRBJ2-5 and V is TRBV21-1; the table's D call, TRBD2, has no DNA check behind it. TRBV21-1 is a known pseudogene. The CDR3 loop spans 17 amino acids. The chain's CDR3 is CASSKGNPQGEVETQYF. The CDR3, as DNA: TGTGCCAGCAGCAAAGGAAACCCACAAGGAGAGGTAGAGACCCAGTACTTC.

The chain carries TRBV30 and TRBJ1-1; D gene ambiguous. The germline V and J ends were trimmed by 2 bases and 4 bases, with 11 bases remaining between them. The CDR3 contains 13 residues. Germline lookup yields CDR1 GTSNPN and CDR2 SVGIG (reference sequence). The DNA of the CDR3 is TGTGCCTGGAGTACCGGGGTAGGCACTGAAGCTTTCTTT. Its translation is CAWSTGVGTEAFF.

J is TRBJ2-7 and V is TRBV10-3; D unclear. Germline V gene lookup returns CDR1 ENHRY and CDR2 SYGVKD. This CDR3 is built from 14 residues. V was trimmed by 0 bases and J by 3 bases, leaving 9 bases between them. CDR3 DNA sequence: TGTGCCATCAGTGAGTCTGGCAGGTTCTACGAGCAGTACTTC. This sequence encodes CAISESGRFYEQYF.

This clone was counted a few times. The rearrangement uses TRBV2 and TRBJ1-5; 7 bases fit TRBD1. The CDR3 length is 15 residues. The trim removed 6 bases at V and 1 base at J, leaving 6 bases unmatched. Germline CDR1 and CDR2: SNHLY and FYNNEI. The CDR3, as DNA: TGTGCCAGCAGCCGACTGGGACAGAGCAATCAGCCCCAGCATTTT. This gives the protein CASSRLGQSNQPQHF.

This chain joins TRBV7-8 and TRBJ2-5; TRBD2 matches at 9 bases. CDR1 is SGHVS, CDR2 FQNEAQ, per germline. This CDR3 comprises 13 residues. After removal of 11 bases from V and 4 bases from J, the junction contained 8 bases not matched to a gene. CDR3 coding DNA: TGTGCCGGCGGCGGGAGGGATGGAGAGACCCAGTACTTC. Encoded protein: CAGGGRDGETQYF.

For the CDR3, the DNA is TGTGCCAGCAGCCCGGAGGGACAGGGATATGGCTACACCTTC. It is translated as CASSPEGQGYGYTF. This chain connects TRBV7-2 to TRBJ1-2; TRBD1 matches 9 bases. V shed 5 bases and J 5 bases; nucleotides not matched to a gene: 6. The CDR3 sequence is 14 residues long. From germline, CDR1 is SGHTA and CDR2 FQGNSA.

This clone was seen once. This sequence joins TRBV28 and TRBJ2-3; 7 nucleotides line up with TRBD2. Trimming at V came to 8 bases and at J to 0 bases, leaving 11 bases not matched to a gene. The CDR3 has 16 amino acids. Looked up from germline, CDR1 is MDHEN and CDR2 is SYDVKM. The CDR3 protein is CASGEGLLTSTDTQYF. In DNA, the CDR3 is TGTGCCAGCGGCGAGGGACTACTCACTAGCACAGATACGCAGTATTTT.

The chain carries TRBV5-1 and TRBJ2-7, with TRBD2 matching 13 bases. V shed 4 bases and J 3 bases; nucleotides not matched to a gene: 7. In germline, CDR1 is SGHRS, CDR2 YFSETQ. This CDR3 spans 16 amino acids. Written as DNA, the CDR3 is TGCGCCAGCAGCCGCATCGGGACTAGCGGGAACTACGAGCAGTACTTC. Its translation is CASSRIGTSGNYEQYF.

V is TRBV4-1 and J is TRBJ1-6; 10 nucleotides agree with TRBD1. The V gene end was trimmed by 1 base and the J gene end by 7 bases; junction bases not matched to a gene: 7. Germline V gene data show CDR1 as MGHRA and CDR2 as YSYEKL. CDR3 length equals 17 residues. CDR3 loop: CASSQGRDRGGNSPLHF. Here the CDR3 DNA reads TGCGCCAGCAGCCAAGGCCGGGACAGGGGTGGAAATTCACCCCTCCACTTT.

The chain has TRBV30 and TRBJ2-2; 9 bases are shared with TRBD1. V was clipped by 5 bases and J by 5 bases; unmatched bases: 3. This CDR3 has 13 amino acids. CDR1 is GTSNPN, CDR2 SVGIG, per germline (reference sequence). CDR3 DNA sequence: TGTGCCTGGGGGACAGGGTTGACCGGGGAGCTGTTTTTT. This translates into CAWGTGLTGELFF.

The chain joins TRBV6-5 to TRBJ2-7; D may be TRBD1 (5 bases). Trimming pared 0 bases from V and 2 bases from J, leaving 8 bases between. Germline V gene lookup returns CDR1 MNHEY and CDR2 SVGAGI. The CDR3 spans 14 residues. The CDR3 spells CASSYSTVTYEQYF. The CDR3 DNA sequence: TGTGCCAGCAGTTACTCGACAGTCACCTACGAGCAGTACTTC.

V and J are TRBV7-9 and TRBJ2-5, with 8 nucleotides matching TRBD1. There are 16 residues in the CDR3. V shed 1 base and J 5 bases; nucleotides not matched to a gene: 9. The germline V gene has CDR1 SEHNR and CDR2 FQNEAQ (reference sequence). The CDR3 sequence: CASSLGRQGYWETQYF. The CDR3, as DNA: TGTGCCAGCAGCTTAGGTAGACAGGGGTATTGGGAGACCCAGTACTTC.

The V gene is TRBV5-4, the J gene TRBJ2-7, with D unclear. Germline V gene sequence: CDR1 SGHNT, CDR2 YYREEE (reference sequence). The CDR3 spans 13 residues. Trimming left V 3 bases short and J 0 bases short, with 7 bases between. CDR3 sequence (DNA): TGTGCCAGCAGCTCGAGGTACTCCTACGAGCAGTACTTC. Amino acid sequence: CASSSRYSYEQYF.